A single sample gave rise to the 16 T cell receptor beta chains below, sequenced in a study of T cells in women clearing cervical HPV infection. Produced via immunoSEQ multiplex PCR; TCRdb's table is partial and in-frame only. Its listing shows under 35,000 clones. Specimen: blood buffy coat. The receptors here all came from a woman between 18 and 75 years old with a cervical HPV16 infection that either progressed to CIN3+ or cleared (not recorded which).

Worth noting for this clone: The CDR3 end falls 3 residues outside the read, so it is completed with the germline J gene. V is TRBV4-1 and J is TRBJ2-5; D unresolved. The CDR3 extends over 15 amino acids. With 0 bases removed from V and 0 bases from J, the gap between germline ends came to 8 bases. Germline assignment: CDR1 MGHRA and CDR2 YSYEKL. Incomplete CDR3 DNA: TGCGCCAGCAGCCAAGACAGTACGAACCAAGAGACC. Its protein product is CASSQDSTNQET. The entire CDR3 reads CASSQDSTNQETQYF.

In regard to this clone: The read terminates 3 residues ahead of where the CDR3 ends, so the germline J gene completes it. V usage is TRBV28 and J usage is TRBJ2-7, with D maybe TRBD1 (5 bases). This CDR3 region has 15 residues. Trimming left V 5 bases short and J 3 bases short, with 17 bases between. CDR1 is MDHEN and CDR2 is SYDVKM in the germline V gene. The part of the CDR3 DNA that was read is TGTGCCAGCAGTCCCCTACAGACAGTTAGCTACGAG. It translates to CASSPLQTVSYE. The entire CDR3 protein reads CASSPLQTVSYEQYF.

About this clone itself: The read stops 3 residues short of the end of the CDR3; the missing end is completed from the germline J gene. The chain uses TRBV20-1 and TRBJ2-7; 11 bases align to TRBD1. CDR3 length equals 13 residues. From germline, CDR1 is DFQATT and CDR2 SNEGSKA (reference sequence). The V segment lost 6 bases and the J segment 2 bases; nucleotides outside the gene matches: 3. The chain's CDR3 is CSAPGQGAYEQYF. The covered CDR3 bases are TGCAGTGCCCCGGGACAGGGGGCCTACGAG.

On this clone itself: The CDR3 extends 3 residues past the end of the read, so its final part is completed from the germline J gene. The chain recombines TRBV14 with TRBJ2-7; D is undetermined. V lost 1 base and J 6 bases, leaving 4 bases between the germline ends. The CDR3 covers 11 residues. CDR1 and CDR2 (germline): SGHDN, FVKESK. The CDR3 loop is CASSQVGEQYF. The covered CDR3 bases are TGTGCCAGCAGCCAAGTCGGCGAG.

About this clone: Sequencing ends 3 residues short of the CDR3 end; the germline J gene provides the rest. The rearrangement links TRBV6-1 to TRBJ2-2; D is unresolved. Germline V gene lookup returns CDR1 MNHNS and CDR2 SASEGT. This CDR3 is 15 amino acids long. The CDR3 protein is CASSEAWQYNSPLFF. CDR3 DNA (partial): TGTGCCAGCAGTGAAGCGTGGCAGTATAATTCACCG.

Points on this clone: Read coverage stops 3 residues before the CDR3 terminus; the germline J gene supplies the remainder. The rearrangement links TRBV20-1 to TRBJ2-3, with 7 bases fitting TRBD2. Germline trimming cut 1 base from V and 3 bases from J; bases unmatched to any gene: 7. Germline V gives CDR1 DFQATT, CDR2 SNEGSKA (reference sequence). The CDR3 consists of 15 residues. The CDR3 bases that were read are TGCAGTGCTAGAGTATCAGCGGGGATTACAGATACG. This encodes CSARVSAGITDT. The whole CDR3 sequence is CSARVSAGITDTQYF.

As for this clone: From the germline J gene comes the end of the CDR3, since the read stops 3 residues before it. This chain connects TRBV7-2 to TRBJ1-2, with D unresolved. The germline gives CDR1 SGHTA, CDR2 FQGNSA. The CDR3 has 14 residues. The CDR3 spells CASSSEFVPDTYTF. The CDR3 DNA, read in part, is TGTGCCAGCAGCTCTGAATTCGTACCAGATACC.

Concerning this clone itself: Sequencing ends 3 residues short of the CDR3 end; the germline J gene provides the rest. The V and J genes are TRBV5-1 and TRBJ2-1; 9 bases are shared with TRBD2. V trimming: 6 bases; J trimming: 8 bases; junction bases outside the gene matches: 15. Germline CDR1 and CDR2: SGHRS and YFSETQ. The CDR3 is 16 amino acids. The CDR3 loop reads CASTLGSSGDRDEQFF. The DNA read from the CDR3 is TGCGCCAGCACCCTTGGATCTAGCGGGGATCGCGATGAG.

On this clone itself: With the read ending 3 residues before the CDR3 end, the germline J gene is used to fill in that end. The chain is built from TRBV10-3 and TRBJ2-1; D unclear. Trimming cost V 5 bases and J 6 bases, with 11 bases left between them. The CDR3 extends over 13 amino acids. CDR1 is ENHRY, CDR2 SYGVKD, per germline. CDR3 DNA, as far as it was read: TGTGCCATCAGTTCCGACTTCGGCAATGAG. This encodes CAISSDFGNE. The full CDR3 sequence reads CAISSDFGNEQFF.

The CDR3 protein is CSASRRQGANEQYF. CDR3 bases read: TGCAGTGCTAGTCGGAGACAGGGGGCGAACGAG. This chain links TRBV20-1 with TRBJ2-7; the match to TRBD1 covers 10 bases. The read comes to an end 3 residues before the CDR3 does, leaving the germline J gene to fill in the end. Germline lookup yields CDR1 DFQATT and CDR2 SNEGSKA (reference sequence). Germline trimming cut 3 bases from V and 5 bases from J; bases unmatched to any gene: 7. The CDR3 totals 14 residues.

Turning to this clone: The read finishes 3 residues shy of the CDR3 end, and the germline J gene is used to complete it. The chain carries TRBV11-2 and TRBJ1-1; D remains ambiguous. The CDR3 is made up of 14 amino acids. Trimming pared 3 bases from V and 0 bases from J, leaving 8 bases between. In germline, CDR1 is SGHAT, CDR2 FQNNGV. The part of the CDR3 DNA that was read is TGTGCCAGCAGCTTCATTTTTCTGAACACTGAA. Amino acid sequence: CASSFIFLNTE. Given in full, the CDR3 is CASSFIFLNTEAFF.

CDR3 in amino acids: CASSPEPKGTEAFF. CDR3 DNA (partial): TGTGCCAGCTCACCAGAACCTAAGGGCACTGAA. The chain recombines TRBV18 with TRBJ1-1; D not resolved. The CDR3 goes on 3 residues after the read ends, and that part is filled in from the germline J gene. V lost 2 bases to trimming and J lost 4 bases, with 11 bases between them. Germline V gives CDR1 KGHSH, CDR2 LQKENI. This CDR3 has 14 residues.

With regard to this clone: Read data end 3 residues before the CDR3 end; the end is taken from the germline J gene. The genes are TRBV2 and TRBJ1-4; D is possibly TRBD1 (6 bases). The CDR3 sequence is 14 residues long. Germline loops: CDR1 SNHLY, CDR2 FYNNEI. This CDR3 reads CASRDAGVRSPLFF. CDR3 DNA (partial): TGTGCCAGCAGAGACGCAGGGGTACGGTCACCA.

As to this clone: The sequence runs out 3 residues before the end of the CDR3; the remainder is reconstructed from the germline J gene. The J gene is TRBJ1-1, the V gene TRBV20-1; no clear D gene. Trimming took 3 bases from V and 0 from J, leaving 8 bases between them. The germline V gene encodes CDR1 DFQATT and CDR2 SNEGSKA (reference sequence). The CDR3 length is 13 residues. CDR3 loop: CSARADMNTEAFF. The CDR3 DNA, read in part, is TGCAGTGCTAGGGCTGATATGAACACTGAA.

Note on this clone: One junction end disagrees with the germline gene, perhaps due to a read error. From the germline J gene comes the end of the CDR3, since the read stops 3 residues before it. The V gene is TRBV4-2, the J gene TRBJ2-5; TRBD1 agrees at 9 bases. The CDR3 totals 14 residues. Germline V gives CDR1 LGHNA, CDR2 YNFKEQ. The chain's CDR3 is CASSPTGGGETQYF. The CDR3 bases that were read are TGCGCCAGCAGCCCGACAGGGGGTGGTGAGACC.

In regard to this clone: The read gets to within 3 residues of the CDR3 end, and the germline J gene fills in the rest. The chain uses TRBV20-1 and TRBJ2-3; TRBD1 matches 7 bases. The CDR3 loop spans 13 amino acids. Germline assignment: CDR1 DFQATT and CDR2 SNEGSKA (reference sequence). CDR3 bases read: TGCAGTGCTGTCCGGGACAGTGGAGAGACG. Translation: CSAVRDSGET. The complete CDR3 sequence is CSAVRDSGETQYF.